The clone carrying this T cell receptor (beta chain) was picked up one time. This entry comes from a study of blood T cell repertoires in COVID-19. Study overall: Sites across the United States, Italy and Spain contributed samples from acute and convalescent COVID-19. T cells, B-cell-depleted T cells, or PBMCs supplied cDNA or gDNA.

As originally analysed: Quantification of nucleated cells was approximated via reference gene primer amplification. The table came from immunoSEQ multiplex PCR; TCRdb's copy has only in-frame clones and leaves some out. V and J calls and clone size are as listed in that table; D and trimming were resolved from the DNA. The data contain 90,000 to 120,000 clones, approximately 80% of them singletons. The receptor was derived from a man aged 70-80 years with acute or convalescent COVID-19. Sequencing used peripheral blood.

CDR3 DNA: TGTGCCAGCAGCTTGGCAGGGGGCGCGAGTCTTTATGGCTACACCTTC. This sequence encodes CASSLAGGASLYGYTF. The chain combines TRBV5-4 with TRBJ1-2; 8 nucleotides line up with TRBD1. Germline CDR1 is SGHNT and CDR2 is YYREEE (reference sequence). V dropped 0 bases and J dropped 5; count of bases not matched to a gene: 9. The CDR3 has 16 residues.